This entry lists 22 T cell receptor beta chains sequenced from one sample in a study of blood T cell repertoires in COVID-19. Libraries were prepared by immunoSEQ multiplex PCR; TCRdb keeps only in-frame clonotypes and omits some of them. The sample includes about 140,000 clones, about four fifths of them seen just once. Material: peripheral blood. The receptors shown here come from a man aged 30 to 45 with COVID-19, enrolled during active disease.

The V call is TRBV28, the J call TRBJ1-5, with D uncertain. Trimming took 2 bases from V and 7 from J, leaving 9 bases between them. The germline CDR1 and CDR2 sequences are MDHEN and SYDVKM. The CDR3 length is 13 residues. The CDR3 bases are TGTGCCAGCAGTTTACCGGGGTACCAGCCCCAGCATTTT. It encodes CASSLPGYQPQHF.

In its sample, this clone was seen once. The genes are TRBV28 and TRBJ2-1; 11 bases are a match to TRBD1. The V segment lost 8 bases and the J segment 5 bases; nucleotides outside the gene matches: 8. Looked up from germline, CDR1 is MDHEN and CDR2 is SYDVKM. The CDR3 has 15 residues. For the CDR3, the DNA is TGTGCCAGCGAAGGACAGGGGGCAGGGGACAATGAGCAGTTCTTC. Protein: CASEGQGAGDNEQFF.

The rearrangement uses TRBV4-1 and TRBJ2-7; 7 bases are shared with TRBD2. Germline V gene sequence: CDR1 MGHRA, CDR2 YSYEKL. After removal of 1 base from V and 5 bases from J, the junction contained 8 bases not matched to a gene. The length of the CDR3 is 15 residues. The CDR3, as DNA: TGCGCCAGCAGCCAAGGGAGACTAGCCGGCCACGAGCAGTACTTC. Protein: CASSQGRLAGHEQYF.

The V call is TRBV12-3 or TRBV12-4, the J call TRBJ1-4; 7 bases agree with TRBD1. With 6 bases clipped from V and 8 bases from J, the junction kept 6 bases outside the gene matches. The CDR3 has 13 residues. CDR3 DNA sequence: TGTGCCAGCAGAAGGGGGCTGGGGGAAAAACTGTTTTTT. Amino acids: CASRRGLGEKLFF.

The CDR3 DNA reads TGTGCCAGCAGCCAAGCTGGACAGAACACTGAAGCTTTCTTT. This encodes CASSQAGQNTEAFF. The J gene is TRBJ1-1, the V gene TRBV3-1 (or the pseudogene TRBV3-2), with D possibly matching TRBD1 (5 bases). The CDR3 sequence is 14 residues long. Trimming removed 1 base at V and 1 base at J, with 7 bases between. Germline CDR1 and CDR2: LGHDT and YNNKEL (reference sequence).

This clone was observed a handful of times. The rearrangement uses TRBV10-3 and TRBJ1-4, with a weak D call TRBD1 (5 bases). The V end lost 0 bases, the J end lost 0 bases, and 5 bases lay between the germline ends. Germline loops: CDR1 ENHRY, CDR2 SYGVKD. The CDR3 is 15 residues long. CDR3 in amino acids: CAISESTATNEKLFF. The CDR3 DNA is TGTGCCATCAGTGAGTCGACAGCAACTAATGAAAAACTGTTTTTT.

This sequence joins TRBV11-1 and TRBJ2-5; 7 nucleotides line up with TRBD2. This CDR3 is 16 amino acids long. The germline V gene encodes CDR1 SGHAT and CDR2 FQDESV (reference sequence). The V gene end was trimmed by 1 base and the J gene end by 4 bases; junction bases not matched to a gene: 9. The CDR3 bases are TGTGCCAGCAGCTTAGAAGGCGGGAGAGTTCGAGAGACCCAGTACTTC. The encoded protein is CASSLEGGRVRETQYF.

V gene TRBV9 combines with J gene TRBJ2-3; 9 nucleotides match TRBD2. The CDR3 extends over 14 amino acids. V dropped 7 bases and J dropped 0; count of bases not matched to a gene: 3. Germline V gene data show CDR1 as SGDLS and CDR2 as YYNGEE. CDR3 in amino acids: CASQTSGSTDTQYF. CDR3 coding DNA: TGTGCCAGCCAGACTAGCGGCAGCACAGATACGCAGTATTTT.

In regard to this clone: This CDR3 is also generated by other DNA sequences in the sample. The gene calls are TRBV6-5 and TRBJ1-2; D is undetermined. Looked up from germline, CDR1 is MNHEY and CDR2 is SVGAGI. The ends were cut back, 0 bases at V and 2 bases at J, with 4 bases in the middle. CDR3 length: 13 residues. The CDR3 sequence is CASSYSSNYGYTF. Here the CDR3 DNA reads TGTGCCAGCAGTTACTCTAGCAACTATGGCTACACCTTC.

The chain combines TRBV28 with TRBJ1-6, with 10 bases lining up with TRBD1. Looked up from germline, CDR1 is MDHEN and CDR2 is SYDVKM. V lost 6 bases, J lost 7 bases, and 3 bases stayed unmatched. The CDR3 covers 14 residues. CDR3 nucleotides: TGTGCCAGCAGCCCGACAGGGGGCAATTCACCCCTCCACTTT. Protein product: CASSPTGGNSPLHF.

The rearrangement joins TRBV19 to TRBJ2-4, with 7 bases lining up with TRBD1. CDR3 length equals 15 residues. Per germline, CDR1 LNHDA and CDR2 SQIVND (reference sequence). V lost 6 bases to trimming and J lost 2 bases; unmatched junction nucleotides: 7. The CDR3 sequence is CASSRNRGTKNIQYF. CDR3 DNA sequence: TGTGCCAGTAGCCGTAACAGGGGAACCAAAAACATTCAGTACTTC.

The chain joins TRBV19 to TRBJ2-7; D uncertain. V gave up 2 bases and J gave up 4 bases, with 6 bases separating them. The germline V gene encodes CDR1 LNHDA and CDR2 SQIVND (reference sequence). The CDR3 consists of 12 residues. Here the CDR3 reads CASSIRGYEQYF. Written as DNA, the CDR3 is TGTGCCAGTAGTATAAGAGGATACGAGCAGTACTTC.

The chain has TRBV5-8 and TRBJ2-7; no definite D call. The CDR3 is 16 amino acids. Deletions cut 4 bases from V and 2 bases from J, with 19 bases between. CDR1 and CDR2 (germline): SGHTS, YDEGEE. CDR3 region: CASSLLKMVAPYEQYF. For the CDR3, the DNA is TGTGCCAGCAGCCTCCTCAAGATGGTGGCCCCCTACGAGCAGTACTTC.

The rearrangement joins TRBV7-9 to TRBJ1-4, with 8 positions matching TRBD1. This CDR3 region has 16 residues. CDR1 is SEHNR, CDR2 FQNEAQ, per germline (reference sequence). Trimming at V came to 4 bases and at J to 5 bases, leaving 9 bases not matched to a gene. CDR3 region: CASSSDGQGRNEKLFF. Written as DNA, the CDR3 is TGTGCCAGCAGCTCCGACGGACAGGGTCGAAATGAAAAACTGTTTTTT.

The CDR3 region has the DNA TGTGCCAGCAGCGCCACATATAGCAATCAGCCCCAGCATTTT. It translates to CASSATYSNQPQHF. The chain links TRBV6-5 to TRBJ1-5; no clear D gene. The germline V gene encodes CDR1 MNHEY and CDR2 SVGAGI. The CDR3 covers 14 residues. The V and J ends lost 6 bases and 0 bases respectively, with 9 bases between them.

This clone was observed a handful of times. This chain joins TRBV11-3 and TRBJ2-3, with D perhaps TRBD2 (5 bases). The germline CDR1 and CDR2 sequences are SGHNT and YENEEA. The V gene lost 6 bases and the J gene lost 1 base, with 5 bases spanning the gap. CDR3 length: 12 residues. In DNA form, the CDR3 reads TGTGCCAGCAGGAGGGGCACAGATACGCAGTATTTT. It specifies CASRRGTDTQYF.

The genes are TRBV5-1 and TRBJ1-2, with TRBD1 matching 8 bases. In germline, CDR1 is SGHRS, CDR2 YFSETQ. The CDR3 has 15 amino acids. V lost 5 bases to trimming and J lost 1 base; unmatched junction nucleotides: 7. The CDR3 nucleotides are TGCGCCAGCAGTTCCGGACAGGGAAATAACTATGGCTACACCTTC. Encoded protein: CASSSGQGNNYGYTF.

The chain is built from TRBV6-4 and TRBJ2-3; D not resolved. This CDR3 is 14 amino acids long. V was shortened by 3 bases and J by 0 bases, with 7 bases between the two germline ends. The germline V gene encodes CDR1 MRHNA and CDR2 SNTAGT. This CDR3 reads CASSEGRSTDTQYF. In nucleotides, the CDR3 is TGTGCCAGCAGTGAAGGCAGGAGCACAGATACGCAGTATTTT.

V is TRBV5-5 and J is TRBJ1-1, with a tentative D call TRBD1 (6 bases). Germline CDR1 is SGHKS and CDR2 is YYEKEE (reference sequence). The CDR3 is made up of 14 amino acids. V shed 4 bases and J shed 4 bases, with 14 bases lying between them. The CDR3 nucleotides are TGTGCCAGCAGCACCGAGGGGGGGCCCACTGAAGCTTTCTTT. As protein: CASSTEGGPTEAFF.

V gene TRBV9 combines with J gene TRBJ2-7; 9 bases agree with TRBD2. This CDR3 spans 19 amino acids. Trimming took 0 bases from V and 0 from J; bases not matched to a gene: 13. The germline CDR1 and CDR2 sequences are SGDLS and YYNGEE. In DNA, the CDR3 is TGTGCCAGCAGCGTAGTGTGTCTAGCGGGAAGGTCGAGCTCCTACGAGCAGTACTTC. It is translated as CASSVVCLAGRSSSYEQYF. The full variable domain, its missing parts supplied by reference TRBV9 and TRBJ2-7, is DSGVTQTPKHLITATGQRVTLRCSPRSGDLSVYWYQQSLDQGLQFLIQYYNGEERAKGNILERFSAQQFPDLHSELNLSSLELGDSALYFCASSVVCLAGRSSSYEQYFGPGTRLTVT.

The chain is built from TRBV6-5 and TRBJ2-7; 7 bases match TRBD1. V dropped 6 bases and J dropped 6; count of bases not matched to a gene: 11. CDR1 and CDR2 (germline): MNHEY, SVGAGI. The CDR3 is made up of 14 amino acids. The CDR3: CASRTGRVEGEQYF. CDR3 DNA sequence: TGTGCCAGCAGGACAGGGAGAGTAGAAGGCGAGCAGTACTTC.

The genes are TRBV7-2 and TRBJ1-1; D possibly corresponds to TRBD1 (5 bases). The V gene lost 5 bases and the J gene lost 5 bases, with 18 bases spanning the gap. This CDR3 contains 15 residues. The germline V gene encodes CDR1 SGHTA and CDR2 FQGNSA. CDR3 nucleotides: TGTGCCAGCAGCCCAAGGGCGGGGCTTGGAACTGAAGCTTTCTTT. This translates into CASSPRAGLGTEAFF.